A selection of T cell receptor beta chains follows, all from one sample in a study of molecular identifiers for immune sequencing clone quantification. One entry per CDR3 protein results from TCRdb running MiXCR on the PCR reads. The sample has 350,000 or so distinct CDR3 sequences; around a fifth are singletons. Sequencing was carried out using naive CD8+ T cells from blood, with Jurkat cell RNA spiked in. These receptors all come from a human donor in good health. Some libraries in this study had Jurkat cell RNA spiked in. The CDR3 runs from the conserved cysteine through the conserved F or W.

TRBV27	CASSSSPRGGSETQYF
TRBV19	CASSITGTGTDTQYF
TRBV4-1	CASSHLFSGQDEQFF
TRBV27	CASSRGMGVREQYF
TRBV5-6	CASRLVVFNAPDTQYF
TRBV21-1	CASSPRGENTEAFF
TRBV4-3	CASSQGYAGAAETQYF
TRBV5-1	CASSLTGQNIQYF
TRBV7-3	CASSSAGGTTDTQYF
TRBV27	CASSPGAAYEQYF
TRBV7-9	CVSSPPYQETQYF
TRBV20-1	CSANPGQRADTQYF
TRBV15	CATSRDRGATSEQYF
TRBV7-2	CASSLVAGTFTDTQYF
TRBV27	CASRGQGSSYEQYF
TRBV6-2/TRBV6-3	CASSTGQRVVGDTQYF
TRBV7-9	CASSPPKGTSGYNEQFF
TRBV6-2/TRBV6-3	CASSYSLEQNEQFF
TRBV29-1	CSVEKLGSGNTIYF
TRBV7-9	CASSPRTDEAFF
TRBV30	CAWSDGLAGAAQYF
TRBV4-3	CASSLDPGLGYEQYF
TRBV27	CASSLSPRVYTDTQYF
TRBV13	CASSLQRGETDTQYF
TRBV4-3	CAGSRETSGSNEQFF
TRBV13	CASSSRGQSNTEAFF
TRBV9	CASSPGGARTYEQYF
TRBV7-9	CASSYAPRGPLTDTQYF
TRBV5-6	CASISRSPETQYF
TRBV3-1	CASSQDRTGGTDTQYF
TRBV18	CASSPLSPGRGYDGTDTQYF
TRBV7-6	CASSSIRDSPRADTQYF
TRBV12-3/TRBV12-4	CASSRSPVWGGGADNEQFF
TRBV4-3	CASSHGPGGADETQYF
TRBV7-9	CASSPVVGVTNTGELFF
TRBV28	CASSFASSNSPLHF
TRBV27	CASGFGGPRYEQYF
TRBV7-2	CASSQVLSSYEQYF
TRBV6-2/TRBV6-3	CASSSYTEAFF